These 4 T cell receptor beta chains were all obtained from the same sample, sequenced in a study of CD8 T cells in Susac syndrome. Reverse transcription used roughly 0.45 to 1 ug RNA and random hexamers. Via MiXCR, TCRdb re-called the immunoSEQ multiplex PCR reads, giving one row per CDR3 protein. Of roughly 200,000 distinct CDR3 sequences in the sample, approximately 95% were seen once. The sequencing sample was made of CD8+ T cells from PBMCs. The receptor set was obtained from a human donor with multiple sclerosis.

The chain uses TRBV4-1 and TRBJ2-7; TRBD2 matches 15 bases. The CDR3 contains 16 residues. Germline V gives CDR1 MGHRA, CDR2 YSYEKL. Germline trimming cut 0 bases from V and 6 bases from J; bases unmatched to any gene: 3. CDR3 DNA sequence: TGCGCCAGCAGCCAAGACGGGACTAGCGGGAGGTTCGAGCAGTACTTC. Amino acids: CASSQDGTSGRFEQYF.

The chain joins TRBV6-4 to TRBJ2-1, with D possibly matching TRBD2 (6 bases). The CDR3 runs 14 residues. V was shortened by 0 bases and J by 10 bases, with 13 bases between the two germline ends. In germline, CDR1 is MRHNA, CDR2 SNTAGT. The CDR3 region is CASSDSGGSGEQFF. CDR3 bases: TGTGCCAGCAGTGACTCGGGGGGTAGTGGCGAGCAGTTCTTC.

On this clonotype: The junction does not match germline at one end; this may be a read error. The J gene is TRBJ1-6, the V gene TRBV13; D is undetermined. There are 14 residues in the CDR3. Germline CDR1 is PRHDT and CDR2 is FYEKMQ (reference sequence). The CDR3 nucleotides read TGTGCCAGCAGCCTCGAAGCCGCTGATTCAACCCTCCACTTT. Residues: CASSLEAADSTLHF.

V gene TRBV27 combines with J gene TRBJ2-7, with D unresolved. This CDR3 region has 14 residues. Germline V gene lookup returns CDR1 MNHEY and CDR2 SMNVEV (reference sequence). Trimming shortened V by 6 bases and J by 3 bases, and 15 bases separated the two germline ends. CDR3 residues: CASSSDGLHYEQYF. The CDR3 DNA is TGTGCCAGCAGCTCGGACGGCCTACACTACGAGCAGTACTTC.